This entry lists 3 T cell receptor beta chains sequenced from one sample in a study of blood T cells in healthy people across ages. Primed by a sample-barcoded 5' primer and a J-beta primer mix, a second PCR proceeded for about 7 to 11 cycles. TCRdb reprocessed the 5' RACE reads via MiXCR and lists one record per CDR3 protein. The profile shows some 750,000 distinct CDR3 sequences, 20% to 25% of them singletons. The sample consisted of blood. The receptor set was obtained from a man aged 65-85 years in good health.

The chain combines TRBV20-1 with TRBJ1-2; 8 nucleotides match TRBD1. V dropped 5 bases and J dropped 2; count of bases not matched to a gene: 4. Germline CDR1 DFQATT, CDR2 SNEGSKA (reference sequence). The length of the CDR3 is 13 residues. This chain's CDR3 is CSAGDRGNYGYTF. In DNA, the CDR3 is TGCAGTGCTGGCGACAGGGGAAACTATGGCTACACCTTC.

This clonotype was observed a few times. CDR3 coding DNA: TGCGCCAGCAGCTTGGACGGATGGTCCAATGAGCAGTTCTTC. This sequence encodes CASSLDGWSNEQFF. The V gene is TRBV5-1, the J gene TRBJ2-7; D not resolved. The J call could be wrong; TRBJ2-1 is a better fit for the DNA end. Germline V gives CDR1 SGHRS, CDR2 YFSETQ. The CDR3 has 14 residues.

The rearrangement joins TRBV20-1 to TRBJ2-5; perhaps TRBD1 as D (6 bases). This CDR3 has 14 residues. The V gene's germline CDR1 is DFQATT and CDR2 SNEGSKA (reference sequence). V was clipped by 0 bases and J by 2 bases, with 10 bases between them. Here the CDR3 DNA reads TGCAGTGCTAGAGATCAGCAGGGGCAAGAGACCCAGTACTTC. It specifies CSARDQQGQETQYF.